Listed below are T cell receptor beta chains from one sample, sequenced in a study of shared clonotypes between healthy human individuals. Repertoires were generated with immunoSEQ multiplex PCR, while TCRdb's copy carries only in-frame clones and drops some. The table has hundreds of thousands of clones, about 80% seen once. The specimen was memory CD4+ T cells sorted from blood. The receptors come from a woman between 25 and 40 years old in good health. Both conserved end residues are part of each CDR3. Each record gives: clone size, V gene, J gene, D gene, CDR3 protein, CDR3 DNA. The D gene is left open where the match is weak. Size is stated for part of the rows, as once, few or many counts, or as a class when the clone is expanded.

>NA|TRBV27|TRBJ2-3|TRBD1
CASSSGQGPDTQYF
TGTGCCAGCAGTTCTGGACAGGGCCCAGATACGCAGTATTTT
>NA|TRBV29-1|TRBJ2-7|NA
CSAADGQGREQYF
TGCAGCGCCGCGGATGGGCAGGGGAGGGAGCAGTACTTC
>few|TRBV7-2|TRBJ2-1|NA
CASSLAGSTYNEQFF
TGTGCCAGCAGCTTAGCGGGAAGCACCTACAATGAGCAGTTCTTC
>NA|TRBV11-2|TRBJ2-4|NA
CASSLPPGLRGNIQYF
TGTGCCAGCAGCTTACCCCCGGGACTCAGGGGAAACATTCAGTACTTC
>NA|TRBV19|TRBJ2-1|TRBD1
CASSNPGQNTLRKQFF
TGTGCCAGTAGTAATCCGGGACAGAATACATTGAGGAAGCAGTTCTTC
>NA|TRBV4-1|TRBJ2-1|TRBD2
CASSQWGLAGAAEQFF
TGCGCCAGCAGCCAGTGGGGACTAGCGGGAGCCGCTGAGCAGTTCTTC
>NA|TRBV28|TRBJ1-5|NA
CASSLSGGPANQPQHF
TGTGCCAGCAGTTTGTCGGGGGGGCCGGCTAATCAGCCCCAGCATTTT
>NA|TRBV15|TRBJ1-1|NA
CATSRDLRGLNTEAFF
TGTGCCACCAGCAGAGATCTCCGGGGCCTGAACACTGAAGCTTTCTTT
>NA|TRBV6-5|TRBJ2-5|TRBD2
CASSASGSGETQYF
TGTGCCAGCAGTGCTAGCGGGAGCGGAGAGACCCAGTACTTC
>few|TRBV27|TRBJ2-4|NA
CASSRGTSSAKNIQYF
TGTGCCAGCAGCCGAGGGACATCCAGCGCCAAAAACATTCAGTACTTC
>many|TRBV27|TRBJ1-5|TRBD1
CASRGTGNQPQHF
TGTGCCAGCAGAGGGACAGGCAATCAGCCCCAGCATTTT
>once|TRBV28|TRBJ2-7|NA
CASRRSTYEQYF
TGTGCCAGCCGCCGGAGTACCTACGAGCAGTACTTC
>NA|TRBV4-2|TRBJ2-1|NA
CASSQDRNNEQFF
TGTGCCAGCAGCCAAGACAGGAACAATGAGCAGTTCTTC
>NA|TRBV11-2|TRBJ1-2|NA
CASSPTFNYGYTF
TGTGCCAGCAGCCCGACGTTCAACTATGGCTACACCTTC
>NA|TRBV7-6|TRBJ2-1|NA
CASSPRSGQSSYNEQFF
TGTGCCAGCAGCCCACGAAGCGGACAAAGCTCCTACAATGAGCAGTTCTTC
>NA|TRBV11-3|TRBJ2-7|NA
CASSPISEYEQYF
TGTGCCAGCAGCCCTATTAGCGAGTACGAGCAGTACTTC
>NA|TRBV2|TRBJ2-7|NA
CASSDRTPPYEQYF
TGTGCCAGCAGCGACCGGACCCCGCCCTACGAGCAGTACTTC
>once|TRBV28|TRBJ2-7|TRBD2
CASNSASGIYEQYF
TGTGCAAGCAATTCGGCTAGCGGGATATACGAGCAGTACTTC
>NA|TRBV25-1|TRBJ1-6|NA
CATGVNRVDSPLHF
TGTGCCACGGGGGTTAACAGGGTCGATTCACCCCTCCACTTT
>NA|TRBV7-9|TRBJ1-5|NA
CASSLAAGANQPQHF
TGTGCCAGCAGCTTAGCGGCAGGGGCAAATCAGCCCCAGCATTTT
>few|TRBV4-1|TRBJ1-2|NA
CASSQDWAGKNTF
TGCGCCAGCAGCCAAGATTGGGCAGGGAAGAACACCTTC
>NA|TRBV5-1|TRBJ1-4|NA
CASSFRRNTRYNEKLFF
TGCGCCAGCAGCTTCCGCAGAAACACCCGATATAATGAAAAACTGTTTTTT
>few|TRBV19|TRBJ2-1|NA
CASRDFLSYNEQFF
TGTGCCAGCCGTGACTTTTTATCCTACAATGAGCAGTTCTTC
>NA|TRBV5-1|TRBJ2-5|NA
CASSLAGTQETQYF
TGCGCCAGCAGCTTGGCCGGGACCCAAGAGACCCAGTACTTC
>NA|TRBV19|TRBJ2-7|NA
CASSTQRGGSYEQYF
TGTGCCAGTAGTACGCAGAGGGGCGGGTCCTACGAGCAGTACTTC
>NA|TRBV6-5|TRBJ1-1|TRBD1
CASSTGVRAFF
TGTGCCAGCAGTACAGGGGTTAGGGCTTTCTTT
>NA|TRBV5-1|TRBJ2-7|TRBD2
CASSEVRDYSYEQYF
TGCGCCAGCAGCGAGGTCCGGGACTACTCCTACGAGCAGTACTTC
>NA|TRBV6-5|TRBJ2-1|TRBD1
CASRNQGVMGNEQFF
TGTGCCAGCAGAAACCAGGGGGTAATGGGCAATGAGCAGTTCTTC
>once|TRBV2|TRBJ2-6|NA
CASSPNRAGANVLTF
TGTGCCAGCAGCCCAAATAGGGCCGGGGCCAACGTCCTGACTTTC
>NA|TRBV6-5|TRBJ2-7|TRBD1
CASSQDRPREQYF
TGTGCCAGCAGCCAGGACAGGCCCCGCGAGCAGTACTTC
>NA|TRBV6-1|TRBJ2-7|TRBD2
CASSPLAGGSYEQYF
TGTGCCAGCAGCCCACTAGCGGGAGGGTCCTACGAGCAGTACTTC
>NA|TRBV18|TRBJ2-3|NA
CASKMGGSTDTQYF
TGTGCCAGCAAAATGGGCGGGAGCACAGATACGCAGTATTTT
>once|TRBV7-8|TRBJ1-2|NA
CASRGGGYGYTF
TGTGCCAGCAGAGGTGGGGGCTATGGCTACACCTTC
>NA|TRBV19|TRBJ2-2|NA
CASSISGTNTGELFF
TGTGCCAGTAGTATTTCAGGGACGAACACCGGGGAGCTGTTTTTT
>few|TRBV5-1|TRBJ2-5|NA
CASSLGEGLETQYF
TGCGCCAGCAGCTTGGGTGAGGGGCTAGAGACCCAGTACTTC
>once|TRBV28|TRBJ2-1|NA
CASSLPSGNYNEQFF
TGTGCCAGCAGTTTGCCCAGCGGAAATTACAATGAGCAGTTCTTC
>few|TRBV6-1|TRBJ1-2|NA
CASSEHVTRTGYTF
TGTGCCAGCAGTGAACATGTGACCCGGACTGGCTACACCTTC
>NA|TRBV27|TRBJ2-7|TRBD1
CASSSYGQGRTYEQYF
TGTGCCAGCAGCTCCTATGGACAGGGTAGAACCTACGAGCAGTACTTC
>NA|TRBV14|TRBJ2-5|NA
CASSPLGGQETQYF
TGTGCCAGCAGCCCCCTTGGGGGTCAAGAGACCCAGTACTTC
>NA|TRBV11-1|TRBJ2-7|NA
CASSLRLESYEQYF
TGTGCCAGCAGCCTAAGACTGGAATCCTACGAGCAGTACTTC
>few|TRBV28|TRBJ1-2|NA
CASSLRPEWGYTF
TGTGCCAGCAGTTTACGCCCGGAATGGGGCTACACCTTC
>NA|TRBV7-9|TRBJ2-5|TRBD2
CASSVTLAGYQETQYF
TGTGCCAGCAGCGTAACACTAGCGGGGTACCAAGAGACCCAGTACTTC
>few|TRBV28|TRBJ1-1|TRBD1
CASSVLGQGRSTEAFF
TGTGCCAGCAGTGTCCTGGGACAGGGGAGGAGCACTGAAGCTTTCTTT
>NA|TRBV19|TRBJ2-2|NA
CASSTYTGELFF
TGTGCCAGTAGTACATACACCGGGGAGCTGTTTTTT